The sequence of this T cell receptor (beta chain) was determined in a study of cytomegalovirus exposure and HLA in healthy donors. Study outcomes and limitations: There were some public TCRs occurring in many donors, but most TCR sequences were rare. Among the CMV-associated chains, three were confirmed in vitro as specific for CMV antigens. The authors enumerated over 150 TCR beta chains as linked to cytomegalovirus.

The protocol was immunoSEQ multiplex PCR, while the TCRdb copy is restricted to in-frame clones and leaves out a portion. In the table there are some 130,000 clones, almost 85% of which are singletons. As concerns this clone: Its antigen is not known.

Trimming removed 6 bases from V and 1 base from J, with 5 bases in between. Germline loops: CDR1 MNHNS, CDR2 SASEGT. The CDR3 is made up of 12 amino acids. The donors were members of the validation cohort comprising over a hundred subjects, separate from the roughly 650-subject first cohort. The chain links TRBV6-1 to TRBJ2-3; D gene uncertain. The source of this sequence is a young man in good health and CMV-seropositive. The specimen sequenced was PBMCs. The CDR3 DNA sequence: TGTGCCAGCAGCTTCCGCACAGATACGCAGTATTTT. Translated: CASSFRTDTQYF.